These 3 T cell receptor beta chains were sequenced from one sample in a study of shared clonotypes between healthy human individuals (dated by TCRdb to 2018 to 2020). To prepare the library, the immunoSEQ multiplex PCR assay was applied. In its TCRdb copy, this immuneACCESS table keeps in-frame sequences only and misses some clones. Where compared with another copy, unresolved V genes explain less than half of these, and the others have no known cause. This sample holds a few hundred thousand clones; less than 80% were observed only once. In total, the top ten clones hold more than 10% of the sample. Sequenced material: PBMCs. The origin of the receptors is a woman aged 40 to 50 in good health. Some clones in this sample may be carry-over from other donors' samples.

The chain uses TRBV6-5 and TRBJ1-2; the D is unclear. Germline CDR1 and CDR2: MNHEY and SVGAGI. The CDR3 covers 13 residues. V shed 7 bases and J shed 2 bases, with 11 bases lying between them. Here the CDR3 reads CASMPTSNYGYTF. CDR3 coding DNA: TGTGCCAGCATGCCGACCTCGAACTATGGCTACACCTTC.

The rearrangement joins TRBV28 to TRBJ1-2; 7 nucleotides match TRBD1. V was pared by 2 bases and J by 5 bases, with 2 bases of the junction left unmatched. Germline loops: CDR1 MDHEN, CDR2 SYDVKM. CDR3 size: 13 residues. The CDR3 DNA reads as TGTGCCAGCAGTTTACCCAGGGGGTATGGCTACACCTTC. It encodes CASSLPRGYGYTF.

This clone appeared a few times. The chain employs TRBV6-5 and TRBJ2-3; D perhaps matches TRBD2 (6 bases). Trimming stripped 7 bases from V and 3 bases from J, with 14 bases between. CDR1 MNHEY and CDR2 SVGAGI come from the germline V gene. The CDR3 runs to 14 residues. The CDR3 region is CASTGGSGTDTQYF. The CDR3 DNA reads TGTGCCAGCACTGGAGGGAGTGGTACAGATACGCAGTATTTT.